Given below is one T cell receptor (beta chain) in context. These data come from a study of T cell responses to AZD1222 COVID-19 vaccine. Profiled with immunoSEQ multiplex PCR; TCRdb holds only in-frame clones, not every one. The table records some 130,000 clones, 80% to 90% of them present only once. There are 14 residues in the CDR3. Germline V CDR1 and CDR2: MGHDK, SYGVNS. Trimming left V 4 bases short and J 4 bases short, with 11 bases between. The sample here was peripheral blood, taken on day 0 of AZD1222 vaccination. The TCR originated in an adult in good health. The J gene is TRBJ1-3, the V gene TRBV25-1; D is possibly TRBD1 (6 bases). CDR3 in amino acids: CASSADRSGNTIYF. The CDR3 DNA follows: TGTGCCAGCAGTGCGGACAGATCCGGAAACACCATATATTTT.